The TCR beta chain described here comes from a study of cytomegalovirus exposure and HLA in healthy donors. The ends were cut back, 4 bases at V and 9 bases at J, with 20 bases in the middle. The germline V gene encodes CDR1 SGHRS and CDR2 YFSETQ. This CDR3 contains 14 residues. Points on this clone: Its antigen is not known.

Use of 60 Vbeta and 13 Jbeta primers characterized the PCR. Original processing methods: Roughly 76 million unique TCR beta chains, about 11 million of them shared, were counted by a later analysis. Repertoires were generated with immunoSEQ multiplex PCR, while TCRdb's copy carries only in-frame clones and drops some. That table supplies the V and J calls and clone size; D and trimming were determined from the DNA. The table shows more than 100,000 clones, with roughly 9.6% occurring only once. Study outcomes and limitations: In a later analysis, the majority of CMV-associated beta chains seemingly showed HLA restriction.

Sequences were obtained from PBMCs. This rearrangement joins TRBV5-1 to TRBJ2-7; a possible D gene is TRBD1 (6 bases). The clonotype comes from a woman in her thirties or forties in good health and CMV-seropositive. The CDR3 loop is CASSTYDRSGAQYF. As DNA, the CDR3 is TGCGCCAGCAGCACCTATGACAGGTCCGGGGCGCAGTACTTC. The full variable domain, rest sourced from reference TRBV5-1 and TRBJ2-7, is KAGVTQTPRYLIKTRGQQVTLSCSPISGHRSVSWYQQTPGQGLQFLFEYFSETQRNKGNFPGRFSGRQFSNSRSEMNVSTLELGDSALYLCASSTYDRSGAQYFGPGTRLTVT.